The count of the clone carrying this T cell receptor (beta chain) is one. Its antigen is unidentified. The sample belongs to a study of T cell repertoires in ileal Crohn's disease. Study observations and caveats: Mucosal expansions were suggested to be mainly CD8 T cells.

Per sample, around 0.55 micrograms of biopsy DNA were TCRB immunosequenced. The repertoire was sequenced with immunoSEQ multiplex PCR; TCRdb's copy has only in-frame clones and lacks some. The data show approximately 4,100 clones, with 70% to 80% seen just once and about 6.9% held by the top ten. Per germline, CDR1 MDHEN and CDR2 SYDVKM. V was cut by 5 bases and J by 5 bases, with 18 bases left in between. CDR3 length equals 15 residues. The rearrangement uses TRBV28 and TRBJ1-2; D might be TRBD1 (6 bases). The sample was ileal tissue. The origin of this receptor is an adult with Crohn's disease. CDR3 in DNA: TGTGCCAGCAGTCCCTCGGACAGACCTATATATGGCTACACCTTC. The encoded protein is CASSPSDRPIYGYTF.